The 8 T cell receptor beta chains given below trace back to one sample, sequenced in a study of control samples from healthy donors and cancer patients. Libraries were prepared by immunoSEQ multiplex PCR; TCRdb keeps only in-frame clonotypes and omits some of them. Of 150,000 or so clones listed, about 93% are singletons. The specimen sequenced was blood. The source is a woman aged 25 to 39 in good health.

This chain connects TRBV6-5 to TRBJ1-2; TRBD1 is a possible D gene (6 bases). V lost 2 bases to trimming and J lost 0 bases, with 10 bases between them. Looked up from germline, CDR1 is MNHEY and CDR2 is SVGAGI. This CDR3 comprises 15 residues. Written as DNA, the CDR3 is TGTGCCAGCAGTTACGTAGGGGGAGCTAACTATGGCTACACCTTC. Amino acid sequence: CASSYVGGANYGYTF.

The chain couples TRBV28 to TRBJ2-1; 7 positions agree with TRBD2. This CDR3 is built from 18 residues. CDR1 is MDHEN and CDR2 is SYDVKM in the germline V gene. J was trimmed by 2 bases and V by 4 bases; bases with no gene match: 14. CDR3 coding DNA: TGTGCCAGCAGTTCAGCCCCCTGGGGAGGGGACCCCTACAATGAGCAGTTCTTC. It encodes CASSSAPWGGDPYNEQFF. Together with reference TRBV28 and TRBJ2-1, the CDR3 gives the full variable domain: DVKVTQSSRYLVKRTGEKVFLECVQDMDHENMFWYRQDPGLGLRLIYFSYDVKMKEKGDIPEGYSVSREKKERFSLILESASTNQTSMYLCASSSAPWGGDPYNEQFFGPGTRLTVL.

The V call is TRBV7-9, the J call TRBJ2-3; no clear D. Germline V gene lookup returns CDR1 SEHNR and CDR2 FQNEAQ (reference sequence). V lost 2 bases and J 2 bases, leaving 14 bases between the germline ends. The CDR3 is 16 amino acids. This CDR3 is CASSLPDRPFTDTQYF. The CDR3 bases are TGTGCCAGCAGCTTACCGGACCGCCCTTTCACAGATACGCAGTATTTT.

This clone has a single count. The chain recombines TRBV28 with TRBJ2-6; TRBD1 aligns across 8 bases. V lost 2 bases, J lost 3 bases, and 0 bases stayed unmatched. Looked up from germline, CDR1 is MDHEN and CDR2 is SYDVKM. The CDR3 sequence is 15 residues long. The CDR3 region has the DNA TGTGCCAGCAGTTTAGGGACAGGTGGGGCCAACGTCCTGACTTTC. Residues: CASSLGTGGANVLTF.

The rearrangement links TRBV9 to TRBJ2-3; D is unresolved. The ends were cut back, 6 bases at V and 3 bases at J, with 17 bases in the middle. The length of the CDR3 is 15 residues. Germline CDR1 reads SGDLS; CDR2 reads YYNGEE. CDR3 protein: CASTPNTLSTDTQYF. CDR3 sequence (DNA): TGTGCCAGCACCCCGAACACCCTTTCTACAGATACGCAGTATTTT. Combining the CDR3 with reference TRBV9 and TRBJ2-3 gives the whole variable domain DSGVTQTPKHLITATGQRVTLRCSPRSGDLSVYWYQQSLDQGLQFLIQYYNGEERAKGNILERFSAQQFPDLHSELNLSSLELGDSALYFCASTPNTLSTDTQYFGPGTRLTVL.

This chain uses TRBV28 with TRBJ2-3, with a possible D match to TRBD2 (5 bases). The germline V gene encodes CDR1 MDHEN and CDR2 SYDVKM. The V end lost 2 bases, the J end lost 1 base, and 10 bases lay between the germline ends. This CDR3 is built from 15 residues. CDR3 loop: CASSLSGRGTDTQYF. DNA of the CDR3: TGTGCCAGCAGTTTAAGCGGCCGGGGCACAGATACGCAGTATTTT.

The chain links TRBV28 to TRBJ1-5, with TRBD1 as a possible D gene (6 bases). This CDR3 contains 17 residues. Germline values: CDR1 MDHEN, CDR2 SYDVKM. V lost 3 bases and J lost 7, with 22 bases in between. DNA for the CDR3: TGTGCCAGCAGTTTGCTCGGGATGACAGGTCGTAAGCAGCCCCAGCATTTT. Translated: CASSLLGMTGRKQPQHF.

The chain joins TRBV7-9 to TRBJ2-7; 8 nucleotides line up with TRBD1. CDR3 length equals 14 residues. V was clipped by 3 bases and J by 1 base; unmatched bases: 2. CDR1 and CDR2 from the germline V gene are SEHNR and FQNEAQ (reference sequence). CDR3 DNA: TGTGCCAGCAGCTTCCGGGACAGGTCCTACGAGCAGTACTTC. Its protein is CASSFRDRSYEQYF.